A single sample is the source of the 26 T cell receptor beta chains below, sequenced in a study of blood T cell repertoires in COVID-19. Using immunoSEQ multiplex PCR, the repertoire was profiled, and TCRdb retains in-frame clones only, with some absent. Seen here are hundreds of thousands of clones, roughly 85% observed once, and the top ten hold over 6%. The sequenced sample was PBMCs or T cells enriched from blood (not recorded which). The receptors here all came from a woman aged 40 to 50 who had recovered from COVID-19.

This chain uses TRBV19 with TRBJ1-2; D gene unclear. CDR1 LNHDA and CDR2 SQIVND come from the germline V gene (reference sequence). The CDR3 extends over 13 amino acids. Trimming took 4 bases from V and 0 from J, leaving 6 bases between them. The CDR3 nucleotides are TGTGCCAGTAGTAGCCAGGCTAACTATGGCTACACCTTC. As protein: CASSSQANYGYTF.

This clone was seen only a few times. The CDR3 region is CASSPGQGDYEQYF. The CDR3 nucleotides are TGTGCCAGCAGCCCGGGACAGGGAGACTACGAGCAGTACTTC. The V gene is TRBV3-1 (or the pseudogene TRBV3-2), the J gene TRBJ2-7; 9 bases match TRBD1. Germline V gene sequence: CDR1 LGHDT, CDR2 YNNKEL (reference sequence). V lost 4 bases, J lost 3 bases, and 4 bases stayed unmatched. The CDR3 extends over 14 amino acids.

V usage is TRBV4-1 and J usage is TRBJ2-7; 8 bases match TRBD1. This CDR3 has 15 residues. Trimming cost V 4 bases and J 5 bases; bases outside gene matches: 10. In germline, CDR1 is MGHRA, CDR2 YSYEKL. The CDR3 nucleotides are TGCGCCAGCAGCCCGTCCCCGACAGGGGTCGACGAGCAGTACTTC. Residues: CASSPSPTGVDEQYF.

The gene calls are TRBV5-4 and TRBJ1-4, with TRBD1 matching 7 bases. V was pared by 4 bases and J by 2 bases, with 8 bases of the junction left unmatched. This CDR3 region has 16 residues. Germline V gene sequence: CDR1 SGHNT, CDR2 YYREEE (reference sequence). CDR3 sequence: CASSVGQPFTNEKLFF. The CDR3 DNA reads TGTGCCAGCAGCGTGGGACAGCCCTTCACTAATGAAAAACTGTTTTTT.

The chain couples TRBV30 to TRBJ1-2, with 7 nucleotides matching TRBD1. CDR1 and CDR2 (germline): GTSNPN, SVGIG (reference sequence). This CDR3 has 15 amino acids. The DNA for the CDR3 is TGTGCTCTCACCGCAGGCATTATCAGGGGGTTGGGCTACACCTTC. Protein: CALTAGIIRGLGYTF.

This chain links TRBV9 with TRBJ2-7; 11 bases match TRBD2. The germline V gene encodes CDR1 SGDLS and CDR2 YYNGEE. This CDR3 spans 16 amino acids. V shed 0 bases, J shed 3 bases, and the junction held 5 bases outside the gene matches. CDR3 coding DNA: TGTGCCAGCAGCGTAGCTACCGGGACTAGCGGCTACGAGCAGTACTTC. It encodes CASSVATGTSGYEQYF. Drawing the rest from reference TRBV9 and TRBJ2-7, the complete variable domain is DSGVTQTPKHLITATGQRVTLRCSPRSGDLSVYWYQQSLDQGLQFLIQYYNGEERAKGNILERFSAQQFPDLHSELNLSSLELGDSALYFCASSVATGTSGYEQYFGPGTRLTVT.

V and J are TRBV27 and TRBJ2-5; D unclear. The CDR3 totals 14 residues. Trimming pared 4 bases from V and 2 bases from J, leaving 11 bases between. Germline values: CDR1 MNHEY, CDR2 SMNVEV (reference sequence). The CDR3 nucleotides are TGTGCCAGCAGTTCCCAAACAGATCAAGAGACCCAGTACTTC. Encoded protein: CASSSQTDQETQYF.

The chain combines TRBV4-3 with TRBJ1-2; unclear D gene. This CDR3 spans 15 amino acids. Germline CDR1 is LGHNA and CDR2 is YSLEER. Trimming shortened V by 0 bases and J by 2 bases, and 10 bases separated the two germline ends. The CDR3 DNA is TGCGCCAGCAGCCAAGACACAGAGCTCAACTATGGCTACACCTTC. It translates to CASSQDTELNYGYTF.

This clone was seen just once. The chain couples TRBV2 to TRBJ2-7; 7 bases are a match to TRBD1. The CDR3 runs 12 residues. J gave up 4 bases and V 6 bases, and 3 bases lay outside the gene matches. Germline CDR1 reads SNHLY; CDR2 reads FYNNEI. The CDR3 region has the DNA TGTGCCAGCAGCGCGACAGGGTACGAGCAGTACTTC. Translating it yields CASSATGYEQYF. Full variable domain (rest looked up from reference TRBV2 and TRBJ2-7): EPEVTQTPSHQVTQMGQEVILRCVPISNHLYFYWYRQILGQKVEFLVSFYNNEISEKSEIFDDQFSVERPDGSNFTLKIRSTKLEDSAMYFCASSATGYEQYFGPGTRLTVT.

This clone was recorded a few times. This chain connects TRBV2 to TRBJ1-5; weak D call: TRBD1 (6 bases). The CDR3 has 14 amino acids. Germline CDR1 reads SNHLY; CDR2 reads FYNNEI. V was cut by 2 bases and J by 9 bases, with 14 bases left in between. The CDR3 region has the DNA TGTGCCAGCAGTGAATTACAGGGCGACGGGCCCCAGCATTTT. It codes for CASSELQGDGPQHF.

This clone was counted between two and nine times. The chain carries TRBV7-2 and TRBJ2-7; TRBD1 matches at 7 bases. With V trimmed by 6 bases and J by 0 bases, 8 bases remained unmatched. The CDR3 extends over 15 amino acids. Germline-derived CDR1 and CDR2 are SGHTA and FQGNSA. CDR3 nucleotides: TGTGCCAGCAGTCTGCTCCGGACAGGCTCCTACGAGCAGTACTTC. This codes for CASSLLRTGSYEQYF.

The chain recombines TRBV5-1 with TRBJ2-1, with 8 bases that match TRBD1. The germline CDR1 and CDR2 sequences are SGHRS and YFSETQ. Trimming took 0 bases from V and 7 from J; bases not matched to a gene: 3. This CDR3 contains 14 residues. This chain's CDR3 is CASSLGTGRNEQFF. DNA of the CDR3: TGCGCCAGCAGCTTGGGGACAGGGAGGAATGAGCAGTTCTTC.

J is TRBJ1-6 and V is TRBV27; perhaps TRBD1 as D (5 bases). This CDR3 contains 15 residues. CDR1 is MNHEY and CDR2 is SMNVEV in the germline V gene (reference sequence). The V end was cut by 3 bases, the J end by 6 bases, with 12 bases between. The CDR3 here is CASSLGGAGNSPLHF. In DNA form, the CDR3 reads TGTGCCAGCAGTTTGGGAGGGGCGGGTAATTCACCCCTCCACTTT.

This chain joins TRBV4-3 and TRBJ2-1; the match to TRBD2 covers 11 bases. V was clipped by 1 base and J by 8 bases; unmatched bases: 4. The germline V gene has CDR1 LGHNA and CDR2 YSLEER. The CDR3 runs to 15 residues. CDR3 residues: CASSQGLAGLYEQFF. Here the CDR3 DNA reads TGCGCCAGCAGCCAAGGACTAGCGGGATTATATGAGCAGTTCTTC.

This clone has more than one count but fewer than ten. The genes are TRBV6-4 and TRBJ2-3; 8 bases agree with TRBD2. CDR3 length equals 16 residues. Germline assignment: CDR1 MRHNA and CDR2 SNTAGT. V lost 7 bases and J lost 3; bases outside the gene matches: 12. The CDR3 protein is CASTWFSGEGTDTQYF. The CDR3 DNA is TGTGCCAGCACTTGGTTTAGCGGGGAGGGTACAGATACGCAGTATTTT.

The chain is built from TRBV30 and TRBJ1-6; weak D call: TRBD1 (5 bases). This CDR3 has 14 residues. V gave up 7 bases and J gave up 5 bases, with 15 bases separating them. Germline V gene sequence: CDR1 GTSNPN, CDR2 SVGIG (reference sequence). CDR3 amino acids: CASTRTLNNSPLHF. The DNA for the CDR3 is TGTGCCTCAACGCGGACACTAAATAATTCACCCCTCCACTTT.

DNA of the CDR3: TGTGCCAGCAGTTACTCCAGCTCAGGAAACTATGGCTACACCTTC. This sequence encodes CASSYSSSGNYGYTF. The chain is built from TRBV6-2 or TRBV6-3 and TRBJ1-2; D unresolved. Trimming stripped 0 bases from V and 2 bases from J, with 10 bases between. Germline assignment: CDR1 MNHEY and CDR2 SVGEGT. The CDR3 runs to 15 residues.

The chain uses TRBV7-9 and TRBJ1-2; tentatively, D is TRBD1 (6 bases). The CDR3 loop spans 13 amino acids. Germline CDR1 reads SEHNR; CDR2 reads FQNEAQ (reference sequence). V lost 7 bases and J 2 bases, leaving 11 bases between the germline ends. DNA for the CDR3: TGTGCCAGCAACAGGGACGGGAACTATGGCTACACCTTC. This encodes CASNRDGNYGYTF.

The chain uses TRBV10-3 and TRBJ2-1, with D perhaps TRBD2 (5 bases). The V gene's germline CDR1 is ENHRY and CDR2 SYGVKD. The CDR3 has 16 amino acids. V lost 0 bases, J lost 1 base, and 10 bases lay in between. CDR3 loop: CAISESEGLSYNEQFF. The CDR3 bases are TGTGCCATCAGTGAGTCTGAGGGCCTATCCTACAATGAGCAGTTCTTC.

This chain uses TRBV7-3 with TRBJ2-4; 12 bases fit TRBD1. The CDR3 is made up of 15 amino acids. From germline, CDR1 is SGHTA and CDR2 FQGTGA. The V segment lost 5 bases and the J segment 9 bases; nucleotides outside the gene matches: 8. CDR3 residues: CASSAGDRGRAIQYF. The CDR3 nucleotides are TGTGCCAGCAGCGCCGGGGACAGGGGGCGGGCCATTCAGTACTTC.

V gene TRBV20-1 combines with J gene TRBJ2-3; D is ambiguous. The CDR3 consists of 11 residues. Trimming pared 6 bases from V and 5 bases from J, leaving 9 bases between. CDR1 is DFQATT, CDR2 SNEGSKA, per germline (reference sequence). The CDR3 here is CSALRVDTQYF. CDR3 sequence (DNA): TGCAGTGCGCTCCGAGTAGATACGCAGTATTTT.

The chain links TRBV4-3 to TRBJ2-2, with 8 bases matching TRBD1. V lost 0 bases to trimming and J lost 0 bases; unmatched junction nucleotides: 3. The germline V gene encodes CDR1 LGHNA and CDR2 YSLEER. The length of the CDR3 is 17 residues. CDR3 sequence: CASSQEGQVTNTGELFF. The CDR3 DNA follows: TGCGCCAGCAGCCAAGAGGGACAGGTGACGAACACCGGGGAGCTGTTTTTT.

The rearrangement uses TRBV19 and TRBJ2-1; 10 bases align to TRBD2. Germline V gives CDR1 LNHDA, CDR2 SQIVND (reference sequence). This CDR3 region has 17 residues. The ends lost 6 bases at V and 4 bases at J; junction bases unmatched: 12. This CDR3 reads CASSLALTSGKYNEQFF. The CDR3 DNA is TGTGCCAGTAGCCTCGCCCTAACTAGCGGGAAATACAATGAGCAGTTCTTC.

V is TRBV19 and J is TRBJ1-6; a possible D gene is TRBD1 (6 bases). The CDR3 consists of 18 residues. Per germline, CDR1 LNHDA and CDR2 SQIVND (reference sequence). With 2 bases removed from V and 8 bases from J, the gap between germline ends came to 22 bases. CDR3 loop: CASSISAFGQREYSPLHF. In DNA, the CDR3 is TGTGCCAGTAGTATATCTGCCTTCGGACAGCGAGAGTATTCACCCCTCCACTTT.

The sample holds one count of this clone. The chain has TRBV28 and TRBJ2-1, with a weak D call TRBD2 (5 bases). In germline, CDR1 is MDHEN, CDR2 SYDVKM. Trimming took 11 bases from V and 0 from J, leaving 20 bases between them. CDR3 length: 16 amino acids. Here the CDR3 reads CAADGVSGSSYNEQFF. The CDR3 nucleotides read TGTGCCGCTGACGGAGTTTCGGGGAGCTCCTACAATGAGCAGTTCTTC.

The rearrangement links TRBV18 to TRBJ2-7; no clear D gene. The CDR3 has 13 residues. Per the germline V gene, CDR1 is KGHSH and CDR2 is LQKENI. V was cut by 3 bases and J by 6 bases, with 12 bases left in between. The CDR3 region is CASSPRVLIEQYF. The CDR3 DNA sequence: TGTGCCAGCTCACCGAGAGTACTAATCGAGCAGTACTTC.